These 19 T cell receptor beta chains were all obtained from the same sample, sequenced in a study of cytomegalovirus exposure and HLA in healthy donors. Amplification used 60 Vbeta primers and 13 Jbeta primers. Sequencing was performed with immunoSEQ multiplex PCR; in TCRdb, only in-frame clones are kept and a portion is missing. The sample lists 100,000 or so clones; approximately 72% were seen once. The sample taken for sequencing was PBMCs. Receptors were obtained from a man aged 25 to 40 in good health and CMV-seronegative.

Here the CDR3 reads CASRSLAAHYNEQFF. CDR3 bases: TGTGCCAGCAGATCTCTAGCGGCTCACTACAATGAGCAGTTCTTC. V is TRBV6-5 and J is TRBJ2-1; 7 nucleotides align to TRBD2. Germline trimming cut 6 bases from V and 3 bases from J; bases unmatched to any gene: 8. The CDR3 has 15 amino acids. The germline V gene encodes CDR1 MNHEY and CDR2 SVGAGI.

The chain has TRBV12-2 and TRBJ2-1; TRBD1, the table's D call, lacks a check against the DNA. TRBV12-2 is a pseudogene segment. The CDR3 is 16 residues long. The DNA of the CDR3 is TGTGCAAGTCGCTTAGCCCGACAGGTATCCTACAATGAGCAGTTCTTC. Encoded protein: CASRLARQVSYNEQFF.

The J gene is TRBJ2-1, the V gene TRBV14; D is unclear. The CDR3 is 13 residues long. With 3 bases removed from V and 7 bases from J, the gap between germline ends came to 10 bases. CDR1 is SGHDN and CDR2 is FVKESK in the germline V gene. The CDR3, as DNA: TGTGCCAGCAGCCAGACATCCTGGAATGAGCAGTTCTTC. Residues: CASSQTSWNEQFF.

The chain is built from TRBV18 and TRBJ1-5, with 8 positions matching TRBD1. Losses at the gene ends were 5 bases for V and 2 bases for J; bases not matched to a gene: 8. The CDR3 spans 16 residues. CDR1 is KGHSH and CDR2 is LQKENI in the germline V gene. For the CDR3, the DNA is TGTGCCAGCTCAGACCTCAGGGGGCCTGGCAATCAGCCCCAGCATTTT. Protein: CASSDLRGPGNQPQHF.

The V gene is TRBV27, the J gene TRBJ2-7, with 9 bases matching TRBD1. Per the germline V gene, CDR1 is MNHEY and CDR2 is SMNVEV (reference sequence). CDR3 length equals 17 residues. V lost 4 bases to trimming and J lost 12 bases; unmatched junction nucleotides: 22. The CDR3 sequence: CASSYRPRGQGIGGWYF. The CDR3 nucleotides are TGTGCCAGCAGTTATCGTCCTCGGGGACAGGGTATCGGAGGGTGGTACTTC.

V is TRBV27 and J is TRBJ2-5; 12 bases map to TRBD2. The CDR3 sequence is 15 residues long. Germline V gene sequence: CDR1 MNHEY, CDR2 SMNVEV (reference sequence). Trimming took 3 bases from V and 7 from J; bases not matched to a gene: 6. The CDR3 here is CASSLASGGVGTQYF. The CDR3 DNA reads TGTGCCAGCAGTTTGGCTAGCGGGGGGGTTGGGACCCAGTACTTC.

The chain has TRBV19 and TRBJ1-1; D is ambiguous. Germline V CDR1 and CDR2: LNHDA, SQIVND (reference sequence). The V end lost 4 bases, the J end lost 1 base, and 13 bases lay between the germline ends. The CDR3 runs 15 residues. CDR3 nucleotide sequence: TGTGCCAGTAGTACCCTGACAAGCAGGAACACTGAAGCTTTCTTT. Amino acid sequence: CASSTLTSRNTEAFF.

J is TRBJ1-1 and V is TRBV5-5; D uncertain. Trimming shortened V by 0 bases and J by 0 bases, and 9 bases separated the two germline ends. CDR1 is SGHKS, CDR2 YYEKEE, per germline (reference sequence). This CDR3 comprises 15 residues. CDR3 residues: CASSLVSVLNTEAFF. In DNA, the CDR3 is TGTGCCAGCAGCTTGGTCTCGGTCTTGAACACTGAAGCTTTCTTT.

This clone was counted a few times. Different DNA sequences within this sample yield the same CDR3. This chain links TRBV19 with TRBJ2-2; the match to TRBD1 covers 8 bases. The CDR3 has 15 residues. V lost 2 bases, J lost 4 bases, and 3 bases stayed unmatched. Germline V CDR1 and CDR2: LNHDA, SQIVND (reference sequence). The CDR3 reads CASSIQGAITGELFF. The CDR3 coding sequence is TGTGCCAGTAGTATACAGGGGGCTATCACCGGGGAGCTGTTTTTT.

The rearrangement joins TRBV7-9 to TRBJ1-5, with D perhaps matching TRBD1 (6 bases). The V end lost 2 bases, the J end lost 5 bases, and 19 bases lay between the germline ends. Germline CDR1 reads SEHNR; CDR2 reads FQNEAQ (reference sequence). The CDR3 runs 17 residues. CDR3 amino acids: CASSLTPVGAGHQPQHF. Here the CDR3 DNA reads TGTGCCAGCAGCTTAACCCCCGTGGGGGCCGGTCATCAGCCCCAGCATTTT. The full variable domain, completed using reference TRBV7-9 and TRBJ1-5, is DTGVSQNPRHKITKRGQNVTFRCDPISEHNRLYWYRQTLGQGPEFLTYFQNEAQLEKSRLLSDRFSAERPKGSFSTLEIQRTEQGDSAMYLCASSLTPVGAGHQPQHFGDGTRLSIL.

This clone was seen a few times. This chain connects TRBV6-5 to TRBJ2-7, with D possibly matching TRBD2 (7 bases). CDR3 length: 16 residues. CDR1 is MNHEY and CDR2 is SVGAGI in the germline V gene. Trimming removed 0 bases at V and 6 bases at J, with 18 bases between. The CDR3 sequence: CASSYSGGHGGVEQYF. The DNA for the CDR3 is TGTGCCAGCAGTTACTCCGGGGGGCACGGTGGTGTCGAGCAGTACTTC.

The V gene is TRBV6-1, the J gene TRBJ2-3, with 7 bases matching TRBD2. Germline-derived CDR1 and CDR2 are MNHNS and SASEGT. This CDR3 contains 15 residues. With V trimmed by 0 bases and J by 4 bases, 4 bases remained unmatched. Here the CDR3 reads CASSEAGGSPDTQYF. The CDR3 nucleotides are TGTGCCAGCAGTGAAGCGGGGGGGAGCCCAGATACGCAGTATTTT.

In this sample, this clone turned up a few times. The V call is TRBV5-1, the J call TRBJ2-1; TRBD2 matches at 10 bases. Germline CDR1 is SGHRS and CDR2 is YFSETQ. V shed 2 bases, J shed 4 bases, and the junction held 3 bases outside the gene matches. This CDR3 spans 15 amino acids. CDR3 sequence: CASSLAGGQYNEQFF. In DNA form, the CDR3 reads TGCGCCAGCAGCTTAGCGGGAGGGCAGTACAATGAGCAGTTCTTC. The variable domain in full, completed from reference TRBV5-1 and TRBJ2-1, reads KAGVTQTPRYLIKTRGQQVTLSCSPISGHRSVSWYQQTPGQGLQFLFEYFSETQRNKGNFPGRFSGRQFSNSRSEMNVSTLELGDSALYLCASSLAGGQYNEQFFGPGTRLTVL.

The rearrangement joins TRBV9 to TRBJ2-3; 7 bases fit TRBD1. This CDR3 is built from 16 residues. Germline CDR1 and CDR2: SGDLS and YYNGEE. The J segment lost 6 bases and the V segment lost 4 bases, leaving 14 bases of the junction unmatched. The CDR3: CASSPNPLQGRDTQYF. In DNA form, the CDR3 reads TGTGCCAGCAGCCCTAACCCACTACAGGGGCGGGATACGCAGTATTTT. The full variable domain, its missing parts supplied by reference TRBV9 and TRBJ2-3, is DSGVTQTPKHLITATGQRVTLRCSPRSGDLSVYWYQQSLDQGLQFLIQYYNGEERAKGNILERFSAQQFPDLHSELNLSSLELGDSALYFCASSPNPLQGRDTQYFGPGTRLTVL.

The chain employs TRBV6-6 and TRBJ2-3, with 10 positions matching TRBD2. J gave up 4 bases and V 4 bases, and 8 bases lay outside the gene matches. The length of the CDR3 is 16 residues. The V gene's germline CDR1 is MNHNY and CDR2 SVGAGI (reference sequence). The DNA of the CDR3 is TGTGCCAGCAGTTTCCCTAGCGGGAGAGGGGCAGATACGCAGTATTTT. Protein sequence: CASSFPSGRGADTQYF.

CDR3: CASSDGVNEQFF. CDR3 DNA sequence: TGTGCCAGCAGTGATGGAGTCAATGAGCAGTTCTTC. The chain employs TRBV2 and TRBJ2-1, with unresolved D. The CDR3 length is 12 residues. The germline V and J ends were trimmed by 3 bases and 6 bases, with 6 bases remaining between them. In germline, CDR1 is SNHLY, CDR2 FYNNEI.

In its sample, this clone was seen a few times. The V and J genes are TRBV7-8 and TRBJ1-2; maybe TRBD1 (6 bases). The CDR3 sequence is 13 residues long. In germline, CDR1 is SGHVS, CDR2 FQNEAQ. Trimming shortened V by 5 bases and J by 1 base, and 8 bases separated the two germline ends. CDR3 coding DNA: TGTGCCAGCAGCCACAGGGATAACTATGGCTACACCTTC. It encodes CASSHRDNYGYTF.

The chain has TRBV25-1 and TRBJ1-6; D call uncertain. CDR1 is MGHDK and CDR2 is SYGVNS in the germline V gene. CDR3 length: 15 residues. Deletions cut 6 bases from V and 0 bases from J, with 9 bases between. The CDR3 region is CASSPDISYNSPLHF. CDR3 DNA sequence: TGTGCCAGCAGCCCTGACATCTCCTATAATTCACCCCTCCACTTT. Combining the CDR3 with reference TRBV25-1 and TRBJ1-6 gives the whole variable domain EADIYQTPRYLVIGTGKKITLECSQTMGHDKMYWYQQDPGMELHLIHYSYGVNSTEKGDLSSESTVSRIRTEHFPLTLESARPSHTSQYLCASSPDISYNSPLHFGNGTRLTVT.

This clone was picked up a small number of times. V and J are TRBV6-5 and TRBJ2-1; TRBD2 agrees at 11 bases. Losses at the gene ends were 2 bases for V and 2 bases for J; bases not matched to a gene: 2. CDR3 length: 16 residues. CDR1 and CDR2 (germline): MNHEY, SVGAGI. The CDR3 DNA reads TGTGCCAGCAGTTACGGGACTAGCGGTCCCTACAATGAGCAGTTCTTC. Its translation: CASSYGTSGPYNEQFF.